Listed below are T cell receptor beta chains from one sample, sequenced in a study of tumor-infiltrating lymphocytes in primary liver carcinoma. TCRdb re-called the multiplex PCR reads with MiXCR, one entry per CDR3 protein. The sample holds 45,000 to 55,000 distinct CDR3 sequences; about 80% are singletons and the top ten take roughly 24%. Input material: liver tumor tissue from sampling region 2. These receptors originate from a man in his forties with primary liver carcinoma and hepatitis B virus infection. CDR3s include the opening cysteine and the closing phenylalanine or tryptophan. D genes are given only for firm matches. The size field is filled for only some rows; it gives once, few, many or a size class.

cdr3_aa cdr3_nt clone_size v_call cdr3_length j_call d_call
CASNERDRHTDMQYF TGTGCCAGCAACGAAAGGGACAGGCACACAGACATGCAGTATTTT - TRBV11-2 15 TRBJ2-3 TRBD1
CSVVSREGRLNYGYTF TGCAGCGTTGTCAGCCGGGAGGGTCGTTTAAACTATGGCTACACCTTC - TRBV29-1 16 TRBJ1-2 -
CSIVGMGETQYF TGCAGCATTGTCGGGATGGGAGAGACCCAGTACTTC - TRBV29-1 12 TRBJ2-5 -
CASSQDPASGGAYMQYF TGCGCCAGCAGCCAAGATCCGGCTAGCGGGGGGGCCTACATGCAGTACTTC - TRBV4-1 17 TRBJ2-7 TRBD2
CASSPKGLGQGSYEQYF TGCGCCAGCAGTCCCAAGGGTCTAGGACAGGGTTCCTACGAGCAGTACTTC few TRBV4-1 17 TRBJ2-7 TRBD1
CASSYDAVGTGELSF TGTGCCAGCAGTTACGATGCGGTCGGGACCGGGGAACTGTCTTTT once TRBV6-6 15 TRBJ2-2 -
CASSFDRDRVGIGELSF TGTGCCAGCAGCTTTGATCGGGACAGGGTCGGCATCGGGGAACTGTCTTTT - TRBV11-2 17 TRBJ2-2 TRBD1
CASSLAGQGRANYGYTF TGTGCCAGCAGCTTGGCCGGACAGGGGAGAGCTAACTACGGCTACACCTTC - TRBV5-4 17 TRBJ1-2 TRBD1
CASARREYYRQYF TGTGCCAGCGCCCGACGGGAATACTACAGGCAGTACTTC - TRBV12-3/TRBV12-4 13 TRBJ2-7 -
CASSRRLVAGGQSGYEQYF TGCGCCAGCAGCCGTAGATTGGTAGCGGGAGGGCAGTCGGGCTACGAGCAGTACTTC many TRBV4-1 19 TRBJ2-7 TRBD2
CASSLDDMNNEQFF TGTGCCAGCAGCCTGGACGACATGAACAATGAGCAATTCTTC - TRBV6-5 14 TRBJ2-1 -
CASSLEARAGTGELFF TGTGCCAGCAGCTTAGAGGCGCGAGCGGGAACCGGGGAGTTGTTTTTT - TRBV11-2 16 TRBJ2-2 TRBD2
CASSYRVEYSNRPQHF TGTGCCAGTAGTTACCGGGTAGAGTATAGCAATCGGCCCCAGCATTTT - TRBV6-6 16 TRBJ1-5 -
CASSSTGGNKQFF TGTGCCAGCAGTTCGACAGGGGGGAACAAGCAGTTCTTC - TRBV12-3/TRBV12-4 13 TRBJ2-1 TRBD1
CASSRGGAETFF TGTGCCAGCTCGAGGGGCGGCGCTGAAACTTTCTTT - TRBV7-8 12 TRBJ1-1 -
CSSSQVGREFYEQYF TGTAGCAGCAGCCAAGTCGGGCGCGAGTTCTACGAGCAGTACTTC - TRBV14 15 TRBJ2-7 -
CSARLSTEQYF TGCAGTGCTAGACTATCGACGGAGCAGTACTTC - TRBV20-1 11 TRBJ2-7 -
CASGLIDRVYEQYF TGTGCCAGCGGCTTAATCGACAGAGTCTACGAGCAGTACTTC once TRBV11-2 14 TRBJ2-7 -
CVSTLPGQNGHFF TGTGTCAGCACCCTGCCGGGACAGAACGGGCACTTCTTC - TRBV7-8 13 TRBJ2-1 TRBD1
CASSQDTGSTDMQYF TGTGCCAGCAGTCAAGATACGGGAAGCACAGATATGCAGTATTTT few TRBV4-2 15 TRBJ2-3 -
CASSLSKGVASGAVYKQYF TGCGCCAGCAGTTTATCTAAGGGGGTGGCGAGCGGGGCAGTCTACAAGCAGTACTTC - TRBV28 19 TRBJ2-7 -
CASSLGEEGQPQHF TGTGCCAGTAGCTTAGGGGAGGAAGGGCAGCCCCAGCACTTT - TRBV11-2 14 TRBJ1-5 -
CAISELASNYGYTF TGTGCCATCAGTGAGCTAGCATCCAACTATGGCTACACCTTC - TRBV10-3 14 TRBJ1-2 -
CASSLIPLQETQYF TGTGCCAGCAGTTTAATTCCCCTCCAAGAGACCCAGTACTTC many TRBV6-1 14 TRBJ2-5 -
CSAVARGNYEQCF - - TRBV20-1 13 TRBJ2-7 -
CVSSQNRVDQPRHF TGTGTCAGCAGCCAGAATCGGGTAGATCAGCCCCGGCATTTT - TRBV7-3 14 TRBJ1-5 -
CATSYSTVRYEQYF TGTGCCACCAGTTACTCGACGGTTCGATACGAGCAGTACTTC - TRBV6-5 14 TRBJ2-7 -
CASTLALAGRNTIYF TGTGCCAGCACCTTAGCGCTGGCAGGCAGAAACACCATATATTTT - TRBV7-9 15 TRBJ1-3 -
CASSGLSGSSYNEQFF TGCGCCAGCAGCGGTCTTAGCGGGAGCTCCTACAATGAGCAGTTCTTC many TRBV5-1 16 TRBJ2-1 TRBD2
CASSSTGLTGGGGEGNEQFF TGTGCCAGCAGTTCGACCGGACTAACGGGAGGCGGGGGAGAGGGCAATGAGCAGTTCTTC - TRBV12-3/TRBV12-4 20 TRBJ2-1 TRBD2
CASSSQVFSRGFEQYF TGTGCCAGCAGTTCCCAGGTGTTCTCCCGAGGGTTCGAGCAGTACTTC - TRBV28 16 TRBJ2-7 -
CASNARDRGFYEQYF TGTGCAAGCAACGCCCGGGACAGGGGTTTCTACGAGCAGTACTTC - TRBV11-2 15 TRBJ2-7 TRBD1
CASCFAAANTGELFF TGTGCCAGCTGCTTCGCGGCAGCGAACACCGGGGAGCTGTTCTTT - TRBV11-2 15 TRBJ2-2 -
CASSVVLLCYEQYF TGTGCCAGCAGCGTAGTACTCCTCTGCTACGAGCAGTATTTC - TRBV11-2 14 TRBJ2-7 -
CASSPPLGPYNEQFF TGCGCCAGCAGCCCACCTCTCGGGCCCTACAATGAGCAGTTCTTC medium-sized TRBV4-1 15 TRBJ2-1 -
CASSLGGFGTDTLCF TGTGCCAGCAGTTTGGGGGGATTTGGCACAGATACGCTGTGTTTT - TRBV6-6 15 TRBJ2-3 -
CASKKVLSIDTQYF TGTGCCAGCAAGAAGGTTCTGAGCATAGATACGCAGTATTTT - TRBV12-3/TRBV12-4 14 TRBJ2-3 -
CASSESFVGAFF TGTGCCAGCAGTGAGAGTTTCGTCGGAGCTTTCTTT - TRBV2 12 TRBJ1-1 -
CVSSLDGEFSYEQYF TGTGTCAGCAGCCTCGACGGAGAGTTCTCCTACGAGCAGTACTTC - TRBV11-1 15 TRBJ2-7 -
CASSTPGLAFPNEQFF TGTGCCAGCAGCACCCCGGGACTAGCCTTCCCCAATGAGCAGTTCTTC many TRBV7-4 16 TRBJ2-1 TRBD2
CAISKDSPGIDTQFF TGTGCCATCAGTAAGGACAGCCCTGGCATAGATACGCAGTTTTTT - TRBV10-3 15 TRBJ2-3 -
CASSLQPDGSNQPQHF TGTGCCAGCAGCCTACAGCCAGACGGCAGCAATCAGCCCCAGCATTTT - TRBV5-5 16 TRBJ1-5 -